The 21 T cell receptor beta chains below come from one sample, sequenced in a study of CD8+CD57+ T cells in acquired aplastic anemia. Template material for TCR beta VDJ and CDR3 profiling consisted of genomic DNA. TCRdb reprocessed the reads with MiXCR, giving one entry per CDR3 protein. The sample consists of about 260,000 distinct CDR3 sequences, approximately 79% of them appearing once. Patients included in sequencing had previously demonstrated CD8+CD57+ cell expansion by flow cytometry. The sample taken for sequencing was sorted CD4+, CD8+, or CD8+CD57+ T cells (not recorded which) from PBMCs. All receptors come from a human donor with aplastic anemia.

The genes are TRBV4-1 and TRBJ2-7; the match to TRBD2 covers 7 bases. V shed 1 base, J shed 6 bases, and the junction held 9 bases outside the gene matches. Germline CDR1 reads MGHRA; CDR2 reads YSYEKL. The CDR3 has 15 residues. The CDR3 sequence: CASSQVLSGICEQYV. The CDR3 DNA is TGCGCCAGCAGCCAAGTACTGAGCGGGATCTGCGAGCAGTACGTC.

This clonotype has a single count. The conserved final phenylalanine or tryptophan is absent from the CDR3, which likely points to a read error. The limits of the CDR3 on the DNA are not certain, so only TCRdb's listed CDR3 is given. This chain links TRBV7-8 with TRBJ2-3; the D call of TRBD2 is as the table states it, not checked on the DNA. The germline gives CDR1 SGHVS, CDR2 FQNEAQ. Including both end residues, the CDR3 is 13 amino acids long. The CDR3 region is CASGEAGTDETQY.

As DNA, the CDR3 is TGTGCCACCAGCATCCGTAGCCTAATTACCGAGCAGTACTTC. This gives the protein CATSIRSLITEQYF. J is TRBJ2-1 and V is TRBV15; D not certain. TRBJ2-7 explains the end of the DNA better; the J call may be wrong. The CDR3 is made up of 14 amino acids. In germline, CDR1 is LNHNV, CDR2 YYDKDF (reference sequence).

This clonotype was seen a handful of times. The V gene is TRBV7-9, the J gene TRBJ2-1; 8 bases agree with TRBD2. This CDR3 comprises 15 residues. V shed 3 bases and J 7 bases; nucleotides not matched to a gene: 8. Germline V gene data show CDR1 as SEHNR and CDR2 as FQNEAQ (reference sequence). The CDR3 loop reads CASSFQRRGGNEQFF. The CDR3 DNA sequence: TGTGCCAGCAGCTTTCAAAGACGCGGGGGGAATGAGCAGTTCTTC.

As to this clonotype: The junction and the germline gene differ at one end; a read error may be behind it. The rearrangement uses TRBV7-3 and TRBJ1-1; no firm D call. The CDR3 spans 14 residues. Germline V CDR1 and CDR2: SGHTA, FQGTGA. The CDR3 region is CASGLGAGMVAPFF. CDR3 DNA sequence: TGTGCCAGCGGCTTGGGAGCGGGGATGGTCGCACCGTTCTTT.

The chain employs TRBV13 and TRBJ2-3; no definite D call. In germline, CDR1 is PRHDT, CDR2 FYEKMQ (reference sequence). The CDR3 is 14 residues long. V gave up 5 bases and J gave up 1 base, with 10 bases separating them. Here the CDR3 reads CASSPSTRTDTQYF. The CDR3 nucleotides read TGTGCCAGCAGCCCTTCGACTCGCACAGATACGCAGTATTTT.

Concerning this clonotype: A read error may produce the germline difference seen at one junction end. This chain uses TRBV7-3 with TRBJ1-4; D unresolved. The germline gives CDR1 SGHTA, CDR2 FQGTGA. This CDR3 has 15 residues. CDR3 coding DNA: TGTGCCAGCAGAAGACACGCCAACGCTAATGAACAACTGCTTTTT. Encoded protein: CASRRHANANEQLLF.

Details on this clonotype: The missing conserved phenylalanine or tryptophan at the end of this CDR3 makes a read error likely. It is unclear where the CDR3 begins or ends on the DNA, so no DNA is shown, and the CDR3 is as TCRdb lists it. This sequence joins TRBV7-8 and TRBJ2-3. 12 amino acids form the CDR3, both terminal residues included. Germline CDR1 reads SGHVS; CDR2 reads FQNEAQ. CDR3: CASSLGADTHTL.

The gene calls are TRBV9 and TRBJ2-2; no reliable D call. Germline V gene data show CDR1 as SGDLS and CDR2 as YYNGEE. CDR3 length: 13 amino acids. Trimming left V 0 bases short and J 4 bases short, with 4 bases between. CDR3 DNA: TGTGCCAGCAGCGTAGTGTCCACCGGGGAGCTGTTTTTT. Encoded protein: CASSVVSTGELFF.

V usage is TRBV7-2 and J usage is TRBJ2-5; the D gene is possibly TRBD2 (5 bases). The CDR3 contains 14 residues. Per the germline V gene, CDR1 is SGHTA and CDR2 is FQGNSA. V lost 4 bases to trimming and J lost 3 bases, with 12 bases between them. The CDR3 loop is CASSSLGDEETQYF. The CDR3 DNA follows: TGTGCCAGCAGCTCCCTGGGAGACGAAGAGACCCAGTACTTC.

This clonotype showed up many times. V is TRBV13 and J is TRBJ1-2; TRBD1 might be the D (6 bases). The CDR3 is made up of 13 amino acids. Germline V gene data show CDR1 as PRHDT and CDR2 as FYEKMQ (reference sequence). V was pared by 5 bases and J by 6 bases, with 13 bases between. The CDR3 nucleotides are TGTGCCAGCAGCCTCCTGGGGGGCGATGGCTACACCTTC. Translating gives CASSLLGGDGYTF.

In regard to this clonotype: This may be a read error: a much more frequent sequence differs by one nucleotide. The chain couples TRBV9 to TRBJ2-5, with 7 bases aligning to TRBD1. The length of the CDR3 is 14 residues. Germline lookup yields CDR1 SGDLS and CDR2 YYNGEE. CDR3 nucleotides: TGTGCCAGCAGCGGAGGGGGACAGAGCACAGCTACGCACTTC. This encodes CASSGGGQSTATHF.

This chain joins TRBV2 and TRBJ2-7; 12 nucleotides match TRBD2. This CDR3 region has 14 residues. Germline CDR1 reads SNHLY; CDR2 reads FYNNEI. Trimming cost V 6 bases and J 5 bases; bases outside gene matches: 5. This CDR3 is CASSESSGGDEQYF. The CDR3 nucleotides read TGTGCCAGCAGCGAATCTAGCGGGGGGGACGAGCAGTACTTC.

The chain recombines TRBV20-1 with TRBJ1-2, with 10 bases lining up with TRBD1. This CDR3 comprises 14 residues. CDR1 DFQATT and CDR2 SNEGSKA come from the germline V gene (reference sequence). Germline trimming cut 6 bases from V and 2 bases from J; bases unmatched to any gene: 6. The CDR3, as DNA: TGCAGTGCCGCCCCGGGACAGGGGAACTATGGCTACACCTTC. Its protein product is CSAAPGQGNYGYTF.

Points on this clonotype: The junction shows a germline mismatch at one end, possibly a read error. The chain couples TRBV7-8 to TRBJ1-2; D not certain. Germline values: CDR1 SGHVS, CDR2 FQNEAQ. This CDR3 has 15 residues. The CDR3 DNA reads as TGTGCCAGCAGCTTAGCGGGAGGTCCCGATAAGCGCTATTTTTTC. Protein sequence: CASSLAGGPDKRYFF.

As for this clonotype: Its ends do not fully match the called genes, so a read error is possible. The V and J genes are TRBV7-3 and TRBJ2-3, with D perhaps matching TRBD2 (6 bases). CDR1 and CDR2 from the germline V gene are SGHTA and FQGTGA. CDR3 length equals 13 residues. The CDR3 bases are TGTGCCAGCGGGGTCGGGGGAAGAGCTACGAAGTATTTT. Its translation is CASGVGGRATKYF.

V is TRBV7-9 and J is TRBJ2-6; 7 bases line up with TRBD2. Losses at the gene ends were 9 bases for V and 8 bases for J; bases not matched to a gene: 16. Germline loops: CDR1 SEHNR, CDR2 FQNEAQ (reference sequence). This CDR3 region has 16 residues. The CDR3 is CASSIAGGPGTNVLTF. The CDR3, as DNA: TGTGCCAGTAGCATAGCGGGTGGCCCCGGGACCAACGTCCTGACTTTC.

The chain couples TRBV11-1 to TRBJ2-7; D is perhaps TRBD1 (5 bases). CDR3 size: 14 residues. Germline lookup yields CDR1 SGHAT and CDR2 FQDESV (reference sequence). V was shortened by 1 base and J by 2 bases, with 9 bases between the two germline ends. The CDR3 here is CASSLEGPPYEQYF. CDR3 sequence (DNA): TGTGCCAGCAGCTTAGAGGGGCCCCCCTACGAGCAGTACTTC.

About this clonotype: At one of its ends the junction is not consistent with the germline gene, which may arise from a read error. The rearrangement links TRBV7-2 to TRBJ2-1; D is ambiguous. There are 14 residues in the CDR3. The germline V gene encodes CDR1 SGHTA and CDR2 FQGNSA. CDR3 region: CASQSLTSYDKQFF. The CDR3 DNA reads TGTGCCAGCCAAAGTCTTACCTCCTACGATAAGCAGTTTTTC.

The rearrangement links TRBV29-1 to TRBJ2-1, with 12 bases that match TRBD2. The CDR3 totals 18 residues. Germline V gene data show CDR1 as SQVTM and CDR2 as ANQGSEA. V gave up 1 base and J gave up 0 bases; unmatched junction bases: 7. CDR3 DNA sequence: TGCAGCGTTGAAGGACTAGCGGGGGCTACGAGCTCCTACAATGAGCAGTTCTTC. This gives the protein CSVEGLAGATSSYNEQFF.

Comments on this clonotype: At one end the junction does not follow the germline gene, possibly because of a read error. The rearrangement uses TRBV7-8 and TRBJ2-3; TRBD2 is a possible D gene (6 bases). The V gene's germline CDR1 is SGHVS and CDR2 FQNEAQ. CDR3 length equals 13 residues. The CDR3 region has the DNA TGTGCCAGCGGGGACGGGGGAGCAGCCACGCCGCAGTTT. It encodes CASGDGGAATPQF.